This T cell receptor (beta chain) was retrieved from a study of early T cells in non-severe SARS-CoV-2 infection. Study-wide context: The authors sequenced bulk RNA from unsorted whole blood, leaving chains unpaired.

Individual cDNA molecules were tagged with unique molecular identifiers, the study reported. TCRdb reprocessed the 5' RACE reads via MiXCR and lists one record per CDR3 protein. In the table there are 30,000 to 40,000 distinct CDR3 sequences, 9% of which are singletons. This clonotype was recorded many times. Germline V CDR1 and CDR2: MNHNY, SVGAGI (reference sequence). The CDR3 is 17 amino acids. With V trimmed by 0 bases and J by 4 bases, 6 bases remained unmatched. The TCR was taken from an adult who was a healthcare worker with PCR-confirmed SARS-CoV-2 infection or an uninfected control (not recorded which). The rearrangement uses TRBV6-6 and TRBJ2-1; TRBD1 matches 10 bases. The sample was whole blood. The CDR3: CASSYSETGGLYNEQFF. The DNA of the CDR3 is TGTGCCAGCAGTTACTCGGAGACAGGGGGCTTGTACAATGAGCAGTTCTTC.